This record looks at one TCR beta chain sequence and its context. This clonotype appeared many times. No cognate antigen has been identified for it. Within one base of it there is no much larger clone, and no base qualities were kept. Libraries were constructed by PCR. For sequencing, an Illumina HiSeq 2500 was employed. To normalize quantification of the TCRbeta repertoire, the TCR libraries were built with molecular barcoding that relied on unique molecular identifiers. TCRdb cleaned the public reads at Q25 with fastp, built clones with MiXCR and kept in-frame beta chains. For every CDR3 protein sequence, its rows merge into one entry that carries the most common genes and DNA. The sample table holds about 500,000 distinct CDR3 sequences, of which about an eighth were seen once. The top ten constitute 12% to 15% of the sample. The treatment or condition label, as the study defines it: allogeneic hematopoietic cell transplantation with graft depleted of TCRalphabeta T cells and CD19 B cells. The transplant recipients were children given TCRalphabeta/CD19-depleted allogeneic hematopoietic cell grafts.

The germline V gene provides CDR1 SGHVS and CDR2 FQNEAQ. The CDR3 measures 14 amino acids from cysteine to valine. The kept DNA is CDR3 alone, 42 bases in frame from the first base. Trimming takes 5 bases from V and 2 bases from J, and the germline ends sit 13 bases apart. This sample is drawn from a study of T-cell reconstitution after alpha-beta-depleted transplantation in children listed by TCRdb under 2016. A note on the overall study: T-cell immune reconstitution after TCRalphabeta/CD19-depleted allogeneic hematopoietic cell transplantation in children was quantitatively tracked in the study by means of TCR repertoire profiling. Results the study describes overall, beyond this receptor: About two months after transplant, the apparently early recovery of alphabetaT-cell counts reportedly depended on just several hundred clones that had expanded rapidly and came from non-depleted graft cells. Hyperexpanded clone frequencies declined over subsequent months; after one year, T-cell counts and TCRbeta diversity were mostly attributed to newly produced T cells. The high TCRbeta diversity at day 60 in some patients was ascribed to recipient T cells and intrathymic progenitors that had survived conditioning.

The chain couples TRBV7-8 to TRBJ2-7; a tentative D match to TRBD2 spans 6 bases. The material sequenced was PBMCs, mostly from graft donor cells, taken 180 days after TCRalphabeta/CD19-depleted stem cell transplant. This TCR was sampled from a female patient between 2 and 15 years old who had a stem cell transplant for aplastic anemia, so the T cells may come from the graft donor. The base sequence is TGTGCCAGCAGCCCCCGGGACTGGACCTACGAGCAGTACGTC. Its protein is CASSPRDWTYEQYV.